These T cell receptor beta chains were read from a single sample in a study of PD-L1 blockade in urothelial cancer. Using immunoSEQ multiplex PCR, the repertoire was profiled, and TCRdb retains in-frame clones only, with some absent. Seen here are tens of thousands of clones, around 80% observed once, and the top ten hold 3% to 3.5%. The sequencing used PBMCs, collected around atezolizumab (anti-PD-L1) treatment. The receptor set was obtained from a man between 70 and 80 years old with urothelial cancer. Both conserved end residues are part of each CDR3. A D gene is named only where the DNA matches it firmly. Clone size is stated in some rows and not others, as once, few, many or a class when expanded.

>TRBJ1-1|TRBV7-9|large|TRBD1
CASSYLGQGSFF
TGTGCCAGCAGTTACCTGGGACAGGGTTCTTTCTTT
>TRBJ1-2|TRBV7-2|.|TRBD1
CASSSTGGRYGYTF
TGTGCCAGCAGCTCGACAGGGGGCAGGTATGGCTACACCTTC
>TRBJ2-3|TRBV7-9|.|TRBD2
CASSGGPGTSGATDTQYF
TGTGCCAGCAGCGGGGGCCCAGGGACTAGCGGGGCCACAGATACGCAGTATTTT
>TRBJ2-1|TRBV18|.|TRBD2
CASSPPASGTNNEQFF
TGTGCCAGCTCACCACCGGCTAGCGGGACAAACAATGAGCAGTTCTTC
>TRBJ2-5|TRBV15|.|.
CATSRGEYQETQYF
TGTGCCACCAGCAGAGGCGAGTACCAAGAGACCCAGTACTTC
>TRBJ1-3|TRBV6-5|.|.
CAAQAGYSGNTIYF
TGTGCCGCACAGGCAGGTTACTCTGGAAACACCATATATTTT
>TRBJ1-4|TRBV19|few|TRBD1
CASSSQGGTNEKLFF
TGTGCCAGTAGTTCCCAGGGGGGCACCAATGAAAAACTGTTTTTT
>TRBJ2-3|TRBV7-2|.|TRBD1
CASSLARGGGTDTQYF
TGTGCCAGCAGCTTAGCGCGAGGGGGCGGAACAGATACGCAGTATTTT
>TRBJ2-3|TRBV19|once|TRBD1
CASQDRVSTDTQYF
TGTGCCAGCCAAGACAGGGTTAGCACAGATACGCAGTATTTT
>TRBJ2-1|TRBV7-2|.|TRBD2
CASTPGGRSYNEQFF
TGTGCCAGCACCCCGGGGGGGCGTTCCTACAATGAGCAGTTCTTC
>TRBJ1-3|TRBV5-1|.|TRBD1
CASSRETTGVAGNTIYF
TGCGCCAGCAGCCGTGAAACGACAGGGGTGGCTGGAAACACCATATATTTT
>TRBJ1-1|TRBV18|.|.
CASSPRMATEAFF
TGTGCCAGCTCACCACGCATGGCCACTGAAGCTTTCTTT
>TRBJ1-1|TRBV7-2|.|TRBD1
CASSLELDRGSAFF
TGTGCCAGCAGCTTAGAACTGGACAGGGGGAGCGCTTTCTTT
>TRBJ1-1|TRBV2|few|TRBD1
CASSTTGAEAFF
TGTGCCAGCAGTACGACAGGGGCTGAAGCTTTCTTT
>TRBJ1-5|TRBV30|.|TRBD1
CAWSVEQGINQPQHF
TGTGCCTGGAGTGTTGAACAGGGGATTAATCAGCCCCAGCATTTT
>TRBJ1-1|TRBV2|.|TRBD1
CASMGSRGLNTEAFF
TGTGCCAGCATGGGAAGCAGGGGGCTGAACACTGAAGCTTTCTTT
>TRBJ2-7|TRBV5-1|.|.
CASSLGQRAEQYF
TGCGCCAGCAGCCTCGGACAGCGTGCTGAGCAGTACTTC
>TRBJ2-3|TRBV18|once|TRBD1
CASSPWGQGGSTDTQYF
TGTGCCAGCTCACCTTGGGGACAGGGTGGGAGCACAGATACGCAGTATTTT
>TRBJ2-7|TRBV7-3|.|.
CASSLAGDSYEQYF
TGTGCCAGCAGCTTGGCAGGGGACTCCTACGAGCAGTACTTC
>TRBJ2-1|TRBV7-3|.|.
CASSLRDTPYNEQFF
TGTGCCAGCAGCCTCCGGGACACCCCCTACAATGAGCAGTTCTTC